These T cell receptor beta chains were read from a single sample in a study of shared clonotypes between healthy human individuals. The method was immunoSEQ multiplex PCR; TCRdb's version includes in-frame clones alone and lacks a portion of them. This repertoire shows 900,000 to 1,200,000 clones, around 78% found once; its top ten account for 0.6% to 0.7%. Sequenced sample: memory CD4+ T cells from PBMCs. The receptors were sampled from a man between 18 and 29 years old in good health. Some clones in this sample may be carry-over from other donors' samples. The CDR3 runs from the conserved cysteine through the conserved F or W. Each record gives: V gene, J gene, D gene, clone size, CDR3 DNA, CDR3 protein. The D gene is left open where the match is weak. Size is stated for part of the rows, as once, few or many counts, or as a class when the clone is expanded.

>TRBV7-9|TRBJ2-3|TRBD1|NA
TGTGCCAGCAGCTTAGCGCTACAGGGGGCCACAGATACGCAGTATTTT
CASSLALQGATDTQYF
>TRBV6-5|TRBJ1-1|NA|NA
TGTGCCAGCGACGTGGGCACTGAAGCTTTCTTT
CASDVGTEAFF
>TRBV2|TRBJ1-4|NA|NA
TGTGCCAGCAGTGGGAATGGGGGTGGGGTTGAAAAACTGTTTTTT
CASSGNGGGVEKLFF
>TRBV4-2|TRBJ2-3|TRBD2|NA
TGTGCCAGCAGCCAACAACTAGCGGCGAGGGCGGATACGCAGTATTTT
CASSQQLAARADTQYF
>TRBV7-9|TRBJ2-1|NA|NA
TGTGCCAGCAGCCCCGGGCCGGCTTACAATGAGCAGTTCTTC
CASSPGPAYNEQFF
>TRBV28|TRBJ2-1|NA|NA
TGTGCCAGCAGTCGCAGGGCATCTGTCTACGATGAGCAGTTCTTC
CASSRRASVYDEQFF
>TRBV18|TRBJ1-1|NA|NA
TGTGCCAGCTCGCGGGGGGGAAACACTGAAGTTTTCTTT
CASSRGGNTEVFF
>TRBV29-1|TRBJ2-3|NA|many
TGCAGCGTTGTACGCAGGGGGGCAGATACGCAGTATTTT
CSVVRRGADTQYF
>TRBV27|TRBJ2-7|TRBD1|NA
TGTGCCAGCAGTTTAAGGAGACAGGGATTCGAGCAGTACTTC
CASSLRRQGFEQYF
>TRBV29-1|TRBJ1-1|TRBD1|NA
TGCAGCGTTGAGGACAGGGACTTATCTGAAGCTTTCTTT
CSVEDRDLSEAFF
>TRBV4-3|TRBJ1-2|NA|once
TGCGCCAGCAGCCAAGATTGGGAGAGCTATGGCTACACCTTC
CASSQDWESYGYTF
>TRBV5-4|TRBJ2-3|NA|once
TGTGCCAGCGGTAGATCTAGCACAGATACGCAGTATTTT
CASGRSSTDTQYF
>TRBV28|TRBJ1-2|NA|NA
TGTGCCAGCAGGTCTAACTATGGCTACACCTTC
CASRSNYGYTF
>TRBV4-2|TRBJ2-1|TRBD2|NA
TGTGCCAGCAGCCAAGTTACGCTAGCGGGCTACTCCTACAATGAGCAGTTCTTC
CASSQVTLAGYSYNEQFF
>TRBV6-5|TRBJ1-2|TRBD1|NA
TGTGCCAGCAGCTCCGGGACAGGGGTATATGGCTACACCTTC
CASSSGTGVYGYTF
>TRBV4-1|TRBJ1-6|TRBD1|NA
TGCGCCAGCAGGCGCACAGGGGGTAAGGGCTCACCCCTCCACTTT
CASRRTGGKGSPLHF
>TRBV28|TRBJ1-1|NA|NA
TGTGCCAGCAGTGAACATCAGGTGAACACTGAAGCTTTCTTT
CASSEHQVNTEAFF
>TRBV7-9|TRBJ2-4|NA|NA
TGTGCCAGCAGCTTAGTCATCGGGGTTGGGGTAGCCAAAAACATTCAGTACTTC
CASSLVIGVGVAKNIQYF
>TRBV19|TRBJ2-2|NA|NA
TGTGCCAGTAGTTCCCGTGGGAGCCTCGATGGCGGGGAGCTGTTTTTT
CASSSRGSLDGGELFF
>TRBV6-1|TRBJ2-3|NA|NA
TGTGCCAGCAGTTCGGACCACCCGGGCACGCAGTATTTT
CASSSDHPGTQYF
>TRBV20-1|TRBJ2-7|NA|NA
TGCAGTGCTAGTTGGCGCGAGCAGTACTTC
CSASWREQYF
>TRBV4-2|TRBJ2-2|TRBD2|NA
TGTGCCAGCAGCCCACATAGCGGGTTGAACGCCGGGGAGCTGTTTTTT
CASSPHSGLNAGELFF
>TRBV6-6|TRBJ2-6|NA|NA
TGTGCCAGCATTCCGTCCGGGGCCAACGTCCTGACTTTC
CASIPSGANVLTF
>TRBV27|TRBJ2-7|TRBD2|few
TGTGCCAGCAGTTTAGTGGGACTAGCGAAGGAGCAGTACTTC
CASSLVGLAKEQYF
>TRBV5-1|TRBJ2-7|TRBD2|NA
TGCGCCAGCAGAATCGAGGCTAGCGGAATCTCCTACGAGCAGTACTTC
CASRIEASGISYEQYF
>TRBV2|TRBJ2-3|NA|NA
TGTGCCAGCAGTGGGGGACTGGCGACGGATACGCAGTATTTT
CASSGGLATDTQYF
>TRBV4-1|TRBJ1-1|TRBD1|NA
TGCGCCAGCAGCCGCGCGTATGGGACAGGGATGAACACTGAAGCTTTCTTT
CASSRAYGTGMNTEAFF
>TRBV6-5|TRBJ1-2|TRBD1|NA
TGTGCCAGCTGTTTCCCCTTAGGGACAGGGGCTTATGGCTACACCTTC
CASCFPLGTGAYGYTF
>TRBV7-2|TRBJ1-2|TRBD1|NA
TGTGCCAGCAGCCCAGGACAGGGGAACTATGGCTACACCTTC
CASSPGQGNYGYTF
>TRBV5-4|TRBJ2-1|NA|NA
TGTGCCAGCCTCGGGGGCCCGGGGCAGCGGGGTTACAATGAGCAGTTCTTC
CASLGGPGQRGYNEQFF
>TRBV7-6|TRBJ1-5|NA|NA
TGTGCCAGCAGCTTGGGAGGGGGTGCCGGTAGCAATCAGCCCCAGCATTTT
CASSLGGGAGSNQPQHF
>TRBV11-1|TRBJ2-1|NA|NA
TGTGCCAGCAGCCCTCGGGACTTCGTCTCCTACAATGAGCAGTTCTTC
CASSPRDFVSYNEQFF
>TRBV19|TRBJ2-3|NA|NA
TGTGCCAGTGGGGCAGGACTCCCCACAGATACGCAGTATTTT
CASGAGLPTDTQYF
>TRBV28|TRBJ2-5|NA|NA
TGTGCCAGCTGTTCCTTGGACGCGTACCAAGAGACCCAGTACTTC
CASCSLDAYQETQYF
>TRBV28|TRBJ1-4|NA|NA
TGTGCCAGCTATGGTAATGGACGCGGAAGAGGCGAAAAACTGTTTTTT
CASYGNGRGRGEKLFF
>TRBV28|TRBJ1-4|NA|NA
TGTGCCAGCAGTCCTAGGGGTGGAACTAAGGATGAAAAACTGTTTTTT
CASSPRGGTKDEKLFF
>TRBV10-3|TRBJ2-7|NA|NA
TGTGCCATCGCCGGCTTCTCCTACGAGCAGTACTTC
CAIAGFSYEQYF
>TRBV11-3|TRBJ2-2|NA|NA
TGTGCCAGCAGCTCCCTCTTGGGCGGGGAGCTGTTTTTT
CASSSLLGGELFF
>TRBV6-6|TRBJ1-2|TRBD1|NA
TGTGCCAGCAGAGCCGGGACAGGGATCTATGGCTACACCTTC
CASRAGTGIYGYTF
>TRBV19|TRBJ2-3|NA|NA
TGTGCCAGTAGTAGGGGGCTAAATTGGTATTTT
CASSRGLNWYF
>TRBV18|TRBJ1-4|TRBD1|NA
TGTGCCAGCTCACCAGGGACAGGGTCTGAAAAACTGTTTTTT
CASSPGTGSEKLFF
>TRBV2|TRBJ2-7|NA|NA
TGTGCCAGCATCCAAGGAAGCTACGAGCAGTACTTC
CASIQGSYEQYF
>TRBV30|TRBJ1-5|TRBD1|NA
TGTGCCTGGAGTGCCGGACAGGGGGCAAGTATAAGCAATCAGCCCCAGCATTTT
CAWSAGQGASISNQPQHF
>TRBV5-1|TRBJ2-1|TRBD1|NA
TGCGCCAGCAGCCCAGGACAGGGGGCGAGTAAGAATGAGCAGTTCTTC
CASSPGQGASKNEQFF
>TRBV10-3|TRBJ1-2|NA|NA
TGTGCCATCAGTCGACGGGCTGGCTACACCTTC
CAISRRAGYTF
>TRBV7-9|TRBJ1-1|TRBD1|few
TGTGCCAGCAGCTTAACTAACAGGGGGAGCACTGAAGCTTTCTTT
CASSLTNRGSTEAFF
>TRBV29-1|TRBJ2-1|TRBD2|NA
TGCAGCGTTACGGAACTAGCGGCCTCCTACAATGAGCAGTTCTTC
CSVTELAASYNEQFF
>TRBV9|TRBJ1-1|NA|NA
TGTGCCAGCCGGTGGGGCAGGGAGGATGGTGAAGCTTTCTTT
CASRWGREDGEAFF
>TRBV27|TRBJ2-1|NA|NA
TGTGCCAGCAGTCCACTCACAGGGAAGAGGAGCGATGAGCAGTTCTTC
CASSPLTGKRSDEQFF
>TRBV7-8|TRBJ2-2|NA|NA
TGTGCCAGCAGCTTGAGCGCAGCGAACACCGGGGAGCTGTTTTTT
CASSLSAANTGELFF
>TRBV10-3|TRBJ2-3|TRBD2|once
TGTGCCATCAATAAGGCGGGGGAGGGAGATACGCAGTATTTT
CAINKAGEGDTQYF
>TRBV6-5|TRBJ1-1|NA|NA
TGTGCCAGCAGTTTCTCGGACAGTCAGCAGGGAGCTTTCTTT
CASSFSDSQQGAFF
>TRBV28|TRBJ2-1|NA|NA
TGTGCCAGCACCGGAACACGGACCATCAGGGGTGGCAATGAGCAGTTCTTC
CASTGTRTIRGGNEQFF
>TRBV4-2|TRBJ2-7|NA|NA
TGTGCCAGCAGCCAGTGGGACACCGTGTACGAGCAGTACTTC
CASSQWDTVYEQYF